This TCR beta chain is drawn from a study of blood T cell repertoires in COVID-19. The wider study: T cells, B-cell-depleted T cells, or PBMCs supplied cDNA or gDNA.

As handled by the study authors: Nucleated cell counts were estimated from reference gene primer amplification. TCRdb's table, derived via immunoSEQ multiplex PCR, lists solely in-frame clones and lacks some. That table gives V, J and clone size, and the DNA gave D and trimming. The sample records 95,000 to 110,000 clones, approximately 86% being singletons. The germline V gene encodes CDR1 GTSNPN and CDR2 SVGIG (reference sequence). CDR3 length: 15 amino acids. V shed 0 bases and J 7 bases; nucleotides not matched to a gene: 8. The sample comprised peripheral blood. This chain links TRBV30 with TRBJ2-1; 8 bases are shared with TRBD2. This TCR derives from a human donor in a cohort sampled during active COVID-19. CDR3 residues: CAWSVLRTSRNEQFF. The CDR3, as DNA: TGTGCCTGGAGTGTACTCCGGACTAGCCGAAATGAGCAGTTCTTC.